A selection of T cell receptor beta chains follows, all from one sample in a study of cytomegalovirus exposure and HLA in healthy donors. Data came from immunoSEQ multiplex PCR; TCRdb stores just in-frame clones and leaves some out. The table shows some 120,000 clones, with under 20% occurring only once. The sample taken for sequencing was PBMCs. These receptors originate from a female donor in good health and CMV-seropositive. CDR3s include the opening cysteine and the closing phenylalanine or tryptophan. D genes are given only for firm matches. Not all rows give a size; the values are once, few, many and, for expanded clones, a class.

-	-	TRBV6-6	TRBJ2-7	CASRVDRSYEQYF
TRBD2	-	TRBV15	TRBJ2-5	CATSSPGRGQETQYF
-	few	TRBV11-2	TRBJ2-7	CASSRGYEQYF
-	few	TRBV7-2	TRBJ1-1	CASSPRVGNTEAFF
TRBD1	-	TRBV14	TRBJ1-5	CASSQEGRGEPQHF
TRBD2	-	TRBV10-3	TRBJ2-7	CAIRTDSGITYEQYF
-	few	TRBV4-2	TRBJ2-1	CASSQDPFRLVGEQFF
-	-	TRBV5-5	TRBJ1-1	CATTPWGHFSTEAFF
-	few	TRBV5-4	TRBJ1-1	CASSFTGSSAEAFF
TRBD1	few	TRBV29-1	TRBJ1-2	CSVDRGSLYGYTF
-	-	TRBV5-1	TRBJ2-3	CASRNLEIGPDTQYF
-	few	TRBV10-1	TRBJ1-2	CASSEAGNYGYTF
-	-	TRBV6-4	TRBJ2-3	CASSDNGVPDTQYF
-	-	TRBV30	TRBJ2-7	CAWTLDYEQYF
TRBD1	few	TRBV4-1	TRBJ1-2	CASSRDRNNYGYTF
TRBD1	few	TRBV28	TRBJ1-3	CASGGQQGAFESSGNTIYF
TRBD1	few	TRBV6-6	TRBJ1-4	CASSYSTGWEKLFF
TRBD1	-	TRBV2	TRBJ2-7	CASSDPTGGKYF
-	few	TRBV6-1	TRBJ1-1	CASSERGSRGTEAFF
-	few	TRBV10-3	TRBJ1-3	CATEGNTIYF
-	few	TRBV20-1	TRBJ1-6	CSASFGEPLHF
TRBD2	-	TRBV18	TRBJ2-3	CASSPPLTSGRSPDTQYF
TRBD1	few	TRBV6-6	TRBJ1-5	CASRLNQGASNQPQHF
-	few	TRBV6-6	TRBJ1-4	CASSYSSGVNVLFF
-	-	TRBV18	TRBJ1-1	CASSLLSGRGTEAFF
-	few	TRBV27	TRBJ2-6	CASSVGTTNVLTF
-	few	TRBV12-5	TRBJ2-3	CASGAAGLADTQYF
-	few	TRBV6-1	TRBJ1-1	CASSEGFSGLRAEAFF
TRBD1	few	TRBV15	TRBJ2-7	CATSGWTGPYYEQYF
-	few	TRBV18	TRBJ1-2	CASSPDRLANYGYTF
-	few	TRBV5-1	TRBJ2-5	CASSLAETQYF
TRBD2	-	TRBV13	TRBJ2-7	CASSITSGLYTYEQYF
-	few	TRBV4-2	TRBJ2-1	CASSQEGEWDEQFF
TRBD1	many	TRBV6-6	TRBJ1-1	CASSIDRGGTEAFF
-	-	TRBV5-6	TRBJ2-5	CASSLVWGQQETQYF
-	few	TRBV29-1	TRBJ2-7	CSVGRQPYEQYF
TRBD2	-	TRBV5-1	TRBJ2-5	CASSLSGLAGSQETQYF
-	few	TRBV21-1	TRBJ2-4	CASSNVPGLAGGNIQYF
-	few	TRBV10-3	TRBJ2-7	CAISELSINEQYF
-	-	TRBV5-1	TRBJ2-1	CASSGTRSSYNEQFF